These 9 T cell receptor beta chains were all obtained from the same sample, sequenced in a study of cytomegalovirus exposure and HLA in healthy donors. This PCR relied on a set of 60 Vbeta primers and 13 Jbeta primers. This table comes from immunoSEQ multiplex PCR, and its TCRdb copy is limited to in-frame clones, with some not included. Here the sample spans approximately 210,000 clones, 87% being singletons. The sequenced material came from PBMCs. These receptors came from a man aged 30 to 45 in good health and CMV-seronegative.

CDR3 region: CASSLQGWSSYNEQFF. Here the CDR3 DNA reads TGTGCCAGCAGTTTACAGGGTTGGAGCTCCTACAATGAGCAGTTCTTC. The chain couples TRBV27 to TRBJ2-1, with D possibly being TRBD1 (5 bases). CDR1 and CDR2 (germline): MNHEY, SMNVEV (reference sequence). V was trimmed by 2 bases and J by 0 bases, leaving 11 bases between them. This CDR3 comprises 16 residues.

V and J are TRBV25-1 and TRBJ2-1; D gene unclear. Per the germline V gene, CDR1 is MGHDK and CDR2 is SYGVNS. This CDR3 spans 11 amino acids. The V gene lost 1 base and the J gene lost 13 bases, with 8 bases spanning the gap. CDR3 loop: CASSEWMGQFF. CDR3 bases: TGTGCCAGCAGTGAATGGATGGGCCAGTTCTTC.

The chain employs TRBV5-4 and TRBJ1-1, with 7 bases aligning to TRBD1. The CDR3 contains 15 residues. Germline CDR1 is SGHNT and CDR2 is YYREEE (reference sequence). Trimming took 4 bases from V and 3 from J; bases not matched to a gene: 9. The CDR3 bases are TGTGCCAGCAGCCCGACAGGGAGCTCGCACACTGAAGCTTTCTTT. Protein sequence: CASSPTGSSHTEAFF. Drawing the rest from reference TRBV5-4 and TRBJ1-1, the complete variable domain is ETGVTQSPTHLIKTRGQQVTLRCSSQSGHNTVSWYQQALGQGPQFIFQYYREEENGRGNFPPRFSGLQFPNYSSELNVNALELDDSALYLCASSPTGSSHTEAFFGQGTRLTVV.

The chain couples TRBV5-4 to TRBJ1-2; D might be TRBD1 (5 bases). CDR3 length equals 14 residues. Germline CDR1 SGHNT, CDR2 YYREEE (reference sequence). Trimming removed 0 bases at V and 4 bases at J, with 10 bases between. CDR3 protein: CASSLVPGSYGYTF. CDR3 DNA: TGTGCCAGCAGCTTGGTGCCAGGGTCCTATGGCTACACCTTC.

This chain joins TRBV18 and TRBJ1-1, with TRBD1 matching 9 bases. The V gene's germline CDR1 is KGHSH and CDR2 LQKENI. J lost 1 base, V lost 5 bases, and 5 bases had no gene match. The CDR3 runs to 15 residues. The CDR3 spells CASSSGQGQNTEAFF. The CDR3 DNA follows: TGTGCCAGCTCATCAGGACAGGGGCAGAACACTGAAGCTTTCTTT.

The V and J genes are TRBV7-2 and TRBJ2-7; D perhaps matches TRBD2 (7 bases). The CDR3 has 13 amino acids. The germline CDR1 and CDR2 sequences are SGHTA and FQGNSA. V was clipped by 6 bases and J by 3 bases, with 12 bases between them. Written as DNA, the CDR3 is TGTGCCAGCAGGGACGGGGGGCTCTACGAGCAGTACTTC. Translating it yields CASRDGGLYEQYF.

The genes are TRBV10-2 and TRBJ1-4; D uncertain. Germline CDR1 and CDR2: WSHSY and SAAADI. V was pared by 11 bases and J by 7 bases, with 14 bases between. The CDR3 length is 12 residues. DNA of the CDR3: TGCGCCGCCCGCCGGGAGGGTGAAAAACTGTTTTTT. Protein: CAARREGEKLFF.

The chain uses TRBV11-2 and TRBJ2-3; 7 positions match TRBD2. Germline V gene data show CDR1 as SGHAT and CDR2 as FQNNGV. CDR3 size: 16 residues. V was pared by 2 bases and J by 2 bases, with 7 bases of the junction left unmatched. The CDR3 is CASSLTSEPFTDTQYF. CDR3 DNA sequence: TGTGCCAGCAGCTTAACTAGCGAGCCATTCACAGATACGCAGTATTTT.

The rearrangement links TRBV6-6 to TRBJ1-5; 7 nucleotides match TRBD1. Germline V gene sequence: CDR1 MNHNY, CDR2 SVGAGI (reference sequence). V was clipped by 7 bases and J by 1 base; unmatched bases: 7. This CDR3 is built from 15 residues. The CDR3 DNA follows: TGTGCCAGCACCAAAACGGGACAGAGCAATCAGCCCCAGCATTTT. This codes for CASTKTGQSNQPQHF.